This TCR beta chain came from a study of shared clonotypes between healthy human individuals. Study information: A couple of women and a few men aged 18 to 49 made up the donors. Findings of the study overall: Investigators collected only blood, and repertoires in tissues likely differ.

In the case of this clone: Its antigen remains unknown.

Trimming pared 4 bases from V and 5 bases from J, leaving 9 bases between. CDR1 and CDR2 (germline): SGHVS, FQNEAQ. CDR3 length equals 12 residues. Over several immunoSEQ plates, each subset's genomic DNA was distributed in even portions. TCRdb's table, derived via immunoSEQ multiplex PCR, lists solely in-frame clones and lacks some. The data contain roughly 500,000 clones, about three quarters of them singletons. This chain joins TRBV7-8 and TRBJ2-7; the D is unclear. The receptor was derived from a woman in her thirties or forties in good health. Some clones in this sample may be carry-over from other donors' samples. Sequenced material: PBMCs. CDR3 residues: CASSSRLHEQYF. In DNA form, the CDR3 reads TGTGCCAGCAGCTCTCGGCTACACGAGCAGTACTTC.